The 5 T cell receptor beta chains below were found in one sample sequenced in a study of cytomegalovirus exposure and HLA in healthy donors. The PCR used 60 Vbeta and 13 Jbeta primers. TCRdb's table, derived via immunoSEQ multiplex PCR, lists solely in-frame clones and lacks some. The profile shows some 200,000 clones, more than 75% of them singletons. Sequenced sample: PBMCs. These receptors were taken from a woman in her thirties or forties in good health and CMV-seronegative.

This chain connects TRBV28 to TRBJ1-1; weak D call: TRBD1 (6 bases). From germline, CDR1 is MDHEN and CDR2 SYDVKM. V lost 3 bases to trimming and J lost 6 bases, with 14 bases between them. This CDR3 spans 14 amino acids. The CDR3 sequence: CASSLTQGTAEAFF. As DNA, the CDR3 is TGTGCCAGCAGTTTGACACAGGGTACCGCTGAAGCTTTCTTT. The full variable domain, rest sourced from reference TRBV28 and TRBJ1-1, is DVKVTQSSRYLVKRTGEKVFLECVQDMDHENMFWYRQDPGLGLRLIYFSYDVKMKEKGDIPEGYSVSREKKERFSLILESASTNQTSMYLCASSLTQGTAEAFFGQGTRLTVV.

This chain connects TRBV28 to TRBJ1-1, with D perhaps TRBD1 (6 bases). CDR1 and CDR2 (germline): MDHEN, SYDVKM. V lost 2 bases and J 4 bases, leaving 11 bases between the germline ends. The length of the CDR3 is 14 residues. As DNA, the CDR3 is TGTGCCAGCAGTTTAGCAGGGGTCGTCACTGAAGCTTTCTTT. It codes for CASSLAGVVTEAFF. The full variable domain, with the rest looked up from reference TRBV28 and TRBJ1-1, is DVKVTQSSRYLVKRTGEKVFLECVQDMDHENMFWYRQDPGLGLRLIYFSYDVKMKEKGDIPEGYSVSREKKERFSLILESASTNQTSMYLCASSLAGVVTEAFFGQGTRLTVV.

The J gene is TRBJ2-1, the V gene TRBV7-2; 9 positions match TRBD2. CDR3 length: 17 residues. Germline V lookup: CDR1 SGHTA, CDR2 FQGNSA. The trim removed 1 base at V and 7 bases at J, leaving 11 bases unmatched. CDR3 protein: CASSLGGTAGGDNEQFF. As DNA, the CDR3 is TGTGCCAGCAGCTTAGGTGGGACTGCGGGAGGGGATAATGAGCAGTTCTTC.

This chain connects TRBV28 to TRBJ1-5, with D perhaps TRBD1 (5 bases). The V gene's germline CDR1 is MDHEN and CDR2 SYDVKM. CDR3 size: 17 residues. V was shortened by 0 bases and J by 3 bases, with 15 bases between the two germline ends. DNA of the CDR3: TGTGCCAGCAGTTTATGGAAGTCCAGGGTATCCAATCAGCCCCAGCATTTT. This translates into CASSLWKSRVSNQPQHF.

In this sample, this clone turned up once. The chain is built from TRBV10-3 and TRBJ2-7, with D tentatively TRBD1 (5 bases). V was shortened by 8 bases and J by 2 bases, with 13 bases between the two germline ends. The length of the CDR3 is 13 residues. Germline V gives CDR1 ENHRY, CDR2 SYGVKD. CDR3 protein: CAISTGPPYEQYF. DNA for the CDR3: TGTGCCATCTCAACAGGACCCCCCTACGAGCAGTACTTC.